This T cell receptor beta chain was sequenced in a study of shared clonotypes between healthy human individuals. Findings of the study overall: Measured sharing among donors was expected to vary with sequencing depth.

Points on this clone: Its antigen is unknown.

The CDR3 sequence is 12 residues long. V was pared by 7 bases and J by 2 bases, with 2 bases of the junction left unmatched. Germline V gene data show CDR1 as MGHDK and CDR2 as SYGVNS. Some clones are missing from TCRdb's copy, which holds only in-frame ones; the method was immunoSEQ multiplex PCR. In the table there are about a million clones, 70% to 80% of which are singletons. What was sequenced was memory CD4+ T cells sorted from blood. The subset here: CD45RA-negative fraction. The TCR sequence derives from a man between 18 and 35 years old in good health. The chain joins TRBV25-1 to TRBJ2-7; 7 bases are a match to TRBD2. CDR3 protein: CASNGLAYEQYF. The CDR3, as DNA: TGTGCCAGCAACGGACTAGCCTACGAGCAGTACTTC.